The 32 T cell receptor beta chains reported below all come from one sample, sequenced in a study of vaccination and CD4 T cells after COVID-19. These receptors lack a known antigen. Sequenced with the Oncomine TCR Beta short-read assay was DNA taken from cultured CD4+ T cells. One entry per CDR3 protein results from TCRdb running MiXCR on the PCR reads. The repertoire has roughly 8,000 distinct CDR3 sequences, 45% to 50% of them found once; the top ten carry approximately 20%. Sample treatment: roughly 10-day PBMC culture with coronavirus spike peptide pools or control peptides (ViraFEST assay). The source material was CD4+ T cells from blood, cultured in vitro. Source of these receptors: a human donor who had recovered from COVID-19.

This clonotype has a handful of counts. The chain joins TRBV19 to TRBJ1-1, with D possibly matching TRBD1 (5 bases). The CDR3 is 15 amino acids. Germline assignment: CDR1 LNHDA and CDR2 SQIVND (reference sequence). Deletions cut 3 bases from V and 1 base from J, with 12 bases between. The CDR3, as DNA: TGTGCCAGTAGTATTGGCGGGGGGAGGAACACTGAAGCTTTCTTT. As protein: CASSIGGGRNTEAFF.

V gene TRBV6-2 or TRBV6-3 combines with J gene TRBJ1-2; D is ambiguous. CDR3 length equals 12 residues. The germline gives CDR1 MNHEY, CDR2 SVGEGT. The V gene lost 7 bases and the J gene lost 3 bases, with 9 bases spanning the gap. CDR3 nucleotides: TGTGCCAGCACCAACGGGGACTATGGCTACACCTTC. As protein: CASTNGDYGYTF.

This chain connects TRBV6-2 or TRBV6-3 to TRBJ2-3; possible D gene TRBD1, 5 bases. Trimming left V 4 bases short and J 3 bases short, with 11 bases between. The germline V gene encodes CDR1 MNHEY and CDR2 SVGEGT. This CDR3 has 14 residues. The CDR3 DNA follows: TGTGCCAGCAGTTTCCAGGGTGGGACAGATACGCAGTATTTT. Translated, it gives CASSFQGGTDTQYF.

This CDR3 is CASSRSTGDYGYTF. The CDR3 bases are TGCGCCAGCTCGCGAAGCACAGGGGACTATGGCTACACCTTC. This chain uses TRBV5-1 with TRBJ1-2; 7 bases align to TRBD1. Germline CDR1 SGHRS, CDR2 YFSETQ. J lost 3 bases, V lost 7 bases, and 9 bases had no gene match. The CDR3 has 14 residues. Full variable domain (missing parts from reference TRBV5-1 and TRBJ1-2): KAGVTQTPRYLIKTRGQQVTLSCSPISGHRSVSWYQQTPGQGLQFLFEYFSETQRNKGNFPGRFSGRQFSNSRSEMNVSTLELGDSALYLCASSRSTGDYGYTFGSGTRLTVV.

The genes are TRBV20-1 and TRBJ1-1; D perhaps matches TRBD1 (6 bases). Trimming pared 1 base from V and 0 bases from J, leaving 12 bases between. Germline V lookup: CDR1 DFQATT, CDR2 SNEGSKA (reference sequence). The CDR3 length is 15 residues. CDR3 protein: CSARGSGVMNTEAFF. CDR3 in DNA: TGCAGTGCTAGAGGGTCAGGGGTGATGAACACTGAAGCTTTCTTT.

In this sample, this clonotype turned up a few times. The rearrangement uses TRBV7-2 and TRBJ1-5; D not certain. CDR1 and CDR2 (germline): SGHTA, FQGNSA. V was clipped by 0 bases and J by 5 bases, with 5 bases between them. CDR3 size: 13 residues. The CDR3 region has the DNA TGTGCCAGCAGCTTAGCCCGCGATCAGCCCCAGCATTTT. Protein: CASSLARDQPQHF. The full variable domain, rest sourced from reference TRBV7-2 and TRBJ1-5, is GAGVSQSPSNKVTEKGKDVELRCDPISGHTALYWYRQSLGQGLEFLIYFQGNSAPDKSGLPSDRFSAERTGGSVSTLTIQRTQQEDSAVYLCASSLARDQPQHFGDGTRLSIL.

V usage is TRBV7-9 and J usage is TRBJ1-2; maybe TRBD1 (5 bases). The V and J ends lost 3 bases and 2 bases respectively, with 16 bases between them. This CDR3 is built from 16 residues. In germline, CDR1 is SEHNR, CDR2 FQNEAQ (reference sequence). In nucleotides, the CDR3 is TGTGCCAGCAGCTTGTATAGACAGCGGAGCAACTATGGCTACACCTTC. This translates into CASSLYRQRSNYGYTF. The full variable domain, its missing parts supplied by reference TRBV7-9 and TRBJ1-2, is DTGVSQNPRHKITKRGQNVTFRCDPISEHNRLYWYRQTLGQGPEFLTYFQNEAQLEKSRLLSDRFSAERPKGSFSTLEIQRTEQGDSAMYLCASSLYRQRSNYGYTFGSGTRLTVV.

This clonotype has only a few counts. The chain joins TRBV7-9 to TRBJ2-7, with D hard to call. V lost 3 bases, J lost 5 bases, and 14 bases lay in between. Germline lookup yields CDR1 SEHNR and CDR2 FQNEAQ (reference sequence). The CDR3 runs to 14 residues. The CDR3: CASSFGPLYHEQYF. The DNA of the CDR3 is TGTGCCAGCAGCTTCGGACCCCTTTACCACGAGCAGTACTTC.

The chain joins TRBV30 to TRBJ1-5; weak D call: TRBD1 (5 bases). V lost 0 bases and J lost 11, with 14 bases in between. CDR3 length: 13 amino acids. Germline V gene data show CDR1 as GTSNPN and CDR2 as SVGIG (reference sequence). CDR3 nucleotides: TGTGCCTGGAGTGTAAAAGGGGCCCCAGCCCAGCATTTT. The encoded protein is CAWSVKGAPAQHF.

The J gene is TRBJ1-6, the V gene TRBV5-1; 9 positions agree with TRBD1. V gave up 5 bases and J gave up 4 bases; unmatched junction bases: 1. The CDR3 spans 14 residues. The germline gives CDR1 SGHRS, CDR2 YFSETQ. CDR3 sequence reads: CASSGQGYNSPLHF. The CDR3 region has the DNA TGCGCCAGCAGTGGACAGGGGTATAATTCACCCCTCCACTTT.

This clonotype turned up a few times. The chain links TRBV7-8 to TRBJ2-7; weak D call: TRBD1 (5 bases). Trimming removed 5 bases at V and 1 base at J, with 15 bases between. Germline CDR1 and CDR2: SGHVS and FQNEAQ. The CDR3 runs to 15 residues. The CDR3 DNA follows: TGTGCCAGCAGCACCTATCAAGGGGCTTCCTACGAGCAGTACTTC. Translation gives CASSTYQGASYEQYF.

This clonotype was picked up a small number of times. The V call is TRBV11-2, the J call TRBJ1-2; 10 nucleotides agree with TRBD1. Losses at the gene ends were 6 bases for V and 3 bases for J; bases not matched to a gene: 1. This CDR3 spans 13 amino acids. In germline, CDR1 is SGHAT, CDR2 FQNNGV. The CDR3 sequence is CASRGTGDYGYTF. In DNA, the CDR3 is TGTGCCAGCAGAGGGACAGGGGACTATGGCTACACCTTC.

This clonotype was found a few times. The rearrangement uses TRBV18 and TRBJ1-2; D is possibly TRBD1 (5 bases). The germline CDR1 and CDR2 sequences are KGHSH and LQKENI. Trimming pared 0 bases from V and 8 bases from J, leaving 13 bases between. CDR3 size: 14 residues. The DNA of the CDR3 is TGTGCCAGCTCACCACCGGCAGGGAGGGTAGGCTACACCTTC. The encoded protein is CASSPPAGRVGYTF.

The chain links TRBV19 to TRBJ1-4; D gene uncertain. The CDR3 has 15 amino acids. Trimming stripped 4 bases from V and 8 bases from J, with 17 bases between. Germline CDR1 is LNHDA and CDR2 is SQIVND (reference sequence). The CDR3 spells CASSSPAGSGEKLFF. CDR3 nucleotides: TGTGCCAGTAGTAGCCCCGCGGGATCGGGGGAAAAACTGTTTTTT.

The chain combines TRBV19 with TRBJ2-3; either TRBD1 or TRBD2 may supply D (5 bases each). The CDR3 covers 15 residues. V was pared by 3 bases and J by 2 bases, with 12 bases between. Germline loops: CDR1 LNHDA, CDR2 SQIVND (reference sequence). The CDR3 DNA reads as TGTGCCAGTAGTATTGGGGGTTTCACCACAGATACGCAGTATTTT. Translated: CASSIGGFTTDTQYF.

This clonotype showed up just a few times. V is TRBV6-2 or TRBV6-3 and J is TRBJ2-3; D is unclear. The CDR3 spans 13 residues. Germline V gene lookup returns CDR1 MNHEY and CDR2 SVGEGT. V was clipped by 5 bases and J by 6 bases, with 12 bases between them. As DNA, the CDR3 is TGTGCCAGCAGTGATGAACCCTCCGATACGCAGTATTTT. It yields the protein CASSDEPSDTQYF.

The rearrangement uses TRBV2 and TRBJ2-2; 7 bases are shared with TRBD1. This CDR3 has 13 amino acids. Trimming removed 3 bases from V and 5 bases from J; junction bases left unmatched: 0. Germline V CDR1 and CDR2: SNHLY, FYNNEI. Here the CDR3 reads CASSEGQTGELFF. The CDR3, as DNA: TGTGCCAGCAGTGAGGGACAGACCGGGGAGCTGTTTTTT.

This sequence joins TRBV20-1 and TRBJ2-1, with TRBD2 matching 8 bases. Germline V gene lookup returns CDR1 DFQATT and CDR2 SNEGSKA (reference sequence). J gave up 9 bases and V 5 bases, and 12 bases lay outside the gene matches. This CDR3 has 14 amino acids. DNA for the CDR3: TGCAGTGCTCCGCCAGTTCTAAGCGGGAGTGAGCAGTTCTTC. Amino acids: CSAPPVLSGSEQFF.

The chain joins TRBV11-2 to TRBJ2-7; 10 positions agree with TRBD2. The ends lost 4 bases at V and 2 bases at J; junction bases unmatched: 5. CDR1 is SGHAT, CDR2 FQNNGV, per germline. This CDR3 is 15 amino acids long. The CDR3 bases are TGTGCCAGCAGCTGGGGACTAGCGAGTACCTACGAGCAGTACTTC. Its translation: CASSWGLASTYEQYF.

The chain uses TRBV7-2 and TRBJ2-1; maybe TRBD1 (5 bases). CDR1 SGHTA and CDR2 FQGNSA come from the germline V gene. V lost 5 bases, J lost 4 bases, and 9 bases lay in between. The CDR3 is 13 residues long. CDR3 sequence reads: CASSPDRYNEQFF. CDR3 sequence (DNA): TGTGCCAGCAGCCCAGACAGATACAATGAGCAGTTCTTC.

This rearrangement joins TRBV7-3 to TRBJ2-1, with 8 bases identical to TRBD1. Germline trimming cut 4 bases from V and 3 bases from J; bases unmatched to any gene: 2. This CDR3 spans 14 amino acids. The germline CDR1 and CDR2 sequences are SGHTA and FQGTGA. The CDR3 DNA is TGTGCCAGCAGCTCACAGGGGGGCTACAATGAGCAGTTCTTC. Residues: CASSSQGGYNEQFF.

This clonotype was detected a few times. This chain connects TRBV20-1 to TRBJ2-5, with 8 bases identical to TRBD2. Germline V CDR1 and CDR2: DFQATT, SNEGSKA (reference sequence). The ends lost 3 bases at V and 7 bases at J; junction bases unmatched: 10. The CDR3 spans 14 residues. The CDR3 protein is CSARTTGTRGTQYF. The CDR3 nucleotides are TGCAGTGCTAGGACCACCGGGACTAGAGGGACCCAGTACTTC.

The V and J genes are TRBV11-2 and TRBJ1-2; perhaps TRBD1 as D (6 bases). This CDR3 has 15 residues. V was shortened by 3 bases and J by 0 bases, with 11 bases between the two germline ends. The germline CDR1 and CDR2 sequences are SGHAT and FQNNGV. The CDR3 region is CASSLLGGTNYGYTF. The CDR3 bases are TGTGCCAGCAGCTTGCTAGGGGGGACTAACTATGGCTACACCTTC.

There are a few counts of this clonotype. CDR3 sequence: CASARGGNTGELFF. DNA of the CDR3: TGTGCCAGCGCCCGGGGGGGGAACACCGGGGAGCTGTTTTTT. The chain joins TRBV6-1 to TRBJ2-2; TRBD2 matches 8 bases. CDR1 is MNHNS, CDR2 SASEGT, per germline. The CDR3 length is 14 residues. Trimming took 8 bases from V and 1 from J; bases not matched to a gene: 3.

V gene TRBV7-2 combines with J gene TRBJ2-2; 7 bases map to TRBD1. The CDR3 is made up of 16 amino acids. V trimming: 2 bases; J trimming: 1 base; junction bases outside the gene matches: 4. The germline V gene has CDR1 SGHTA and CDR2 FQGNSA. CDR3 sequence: CASSLQAGGNTGELFF. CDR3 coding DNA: TGTGCCAGCAGCTTACAAGCAGGGGGGAACACCGGGGAGCTGTTTTTT. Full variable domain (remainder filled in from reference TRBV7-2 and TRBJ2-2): GAGVSQSPSNKVTEKGKDVELRCDPISGHTALYWYRQSLGQGLEFLIYFQGNSAPDKSGLPSDRFSAERTGGSVSTLTIQRTQQEDSAVYLCASSLQAGGNTGELFFGEGSRLTVL.

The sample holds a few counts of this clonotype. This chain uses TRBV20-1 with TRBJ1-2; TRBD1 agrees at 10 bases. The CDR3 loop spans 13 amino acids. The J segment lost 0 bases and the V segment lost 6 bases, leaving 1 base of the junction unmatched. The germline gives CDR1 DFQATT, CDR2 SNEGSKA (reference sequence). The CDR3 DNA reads TGCAGTGCAGGACAGGGGGCTAACTATGGCTACACCTTC. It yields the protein CSAGQGANYGYTF.

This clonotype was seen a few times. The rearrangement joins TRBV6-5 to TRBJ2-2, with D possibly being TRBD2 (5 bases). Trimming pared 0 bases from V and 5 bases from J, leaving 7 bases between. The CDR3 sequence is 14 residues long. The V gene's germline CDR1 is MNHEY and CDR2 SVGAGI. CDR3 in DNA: TGTGCCAGCAGTTACTCGAGAGGGACCGGGGAGCTGTTTTTT. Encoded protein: CASSYSRGTGELFF.

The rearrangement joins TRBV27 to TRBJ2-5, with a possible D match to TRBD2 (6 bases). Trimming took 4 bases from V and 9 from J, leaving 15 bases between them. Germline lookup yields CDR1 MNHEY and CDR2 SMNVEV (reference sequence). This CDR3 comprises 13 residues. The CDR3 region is CASSSSVGRSQYF. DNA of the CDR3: TGTGCCAGCAGTTCTAGCGTCGGCAGGTCCCAGTACTTC.

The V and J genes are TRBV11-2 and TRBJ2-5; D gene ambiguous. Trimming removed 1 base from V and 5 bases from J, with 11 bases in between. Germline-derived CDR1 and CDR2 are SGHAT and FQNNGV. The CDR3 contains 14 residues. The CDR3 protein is CASSLVWNRETQYF. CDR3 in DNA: TGTGCCAGCAGCTTAGTGTGGAATCGGGAGACCCAGTACTTC.

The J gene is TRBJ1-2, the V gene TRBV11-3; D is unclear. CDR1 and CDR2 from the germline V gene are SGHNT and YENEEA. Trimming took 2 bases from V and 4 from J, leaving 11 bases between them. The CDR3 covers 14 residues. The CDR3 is CASSLHPNGYGYTF. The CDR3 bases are TGTGCCAGCAGCTTACACCCCAACGGCTATGGCTACACCTTC.

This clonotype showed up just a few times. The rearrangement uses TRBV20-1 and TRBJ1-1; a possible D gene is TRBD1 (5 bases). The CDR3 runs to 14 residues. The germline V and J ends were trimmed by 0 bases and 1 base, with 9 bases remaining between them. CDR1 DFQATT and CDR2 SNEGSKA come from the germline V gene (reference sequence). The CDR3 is CSAREPGRNTEAFF. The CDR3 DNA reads TGCAGTGCTAGAGAACCAGGGAGGAACACTGAAGCTTTCTTT.

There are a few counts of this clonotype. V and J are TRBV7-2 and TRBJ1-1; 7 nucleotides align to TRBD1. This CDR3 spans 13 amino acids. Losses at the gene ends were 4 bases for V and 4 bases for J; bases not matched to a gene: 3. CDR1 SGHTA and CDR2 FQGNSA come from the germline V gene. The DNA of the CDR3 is TGTGCCAGCAGCTCGACAGGGAGCACTGAAGCTTTCTTT. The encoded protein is CASSSTGSTEAFF.